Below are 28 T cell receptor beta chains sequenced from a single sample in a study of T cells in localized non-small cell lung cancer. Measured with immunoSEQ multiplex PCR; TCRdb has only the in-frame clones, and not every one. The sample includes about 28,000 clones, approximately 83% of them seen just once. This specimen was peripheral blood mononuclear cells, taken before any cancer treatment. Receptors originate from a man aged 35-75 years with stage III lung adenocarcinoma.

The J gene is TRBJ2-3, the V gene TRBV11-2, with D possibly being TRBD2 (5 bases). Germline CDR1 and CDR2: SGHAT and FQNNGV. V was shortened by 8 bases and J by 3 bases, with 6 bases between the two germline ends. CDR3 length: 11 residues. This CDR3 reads CASRGTDTQYF. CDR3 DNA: TGTGCCAGCCGAGGGACAGATACGCAGTATTTT.

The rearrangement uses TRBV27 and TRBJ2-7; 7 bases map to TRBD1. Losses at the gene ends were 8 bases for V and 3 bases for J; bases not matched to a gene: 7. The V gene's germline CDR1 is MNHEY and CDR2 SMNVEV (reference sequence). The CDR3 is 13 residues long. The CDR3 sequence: CASSGQADYEQYF. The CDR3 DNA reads TGTGCCAGCTCCGGACAGGCGGACTACGAGCAGTACTTC.

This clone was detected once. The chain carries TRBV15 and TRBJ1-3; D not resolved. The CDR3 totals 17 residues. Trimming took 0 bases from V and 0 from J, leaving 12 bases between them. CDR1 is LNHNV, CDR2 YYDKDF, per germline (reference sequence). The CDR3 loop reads CATSRDPSYVSGNTIYF. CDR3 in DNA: TGTGCCACCAGCAGAGATCCCTCATACGTCTCTGGAAACACCATATATTTT.

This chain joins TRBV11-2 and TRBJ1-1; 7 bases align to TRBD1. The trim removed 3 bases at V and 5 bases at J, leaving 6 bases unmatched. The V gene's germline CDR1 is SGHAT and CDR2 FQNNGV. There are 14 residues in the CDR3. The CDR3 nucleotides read TGTGCCAGCAGCTTGACAGGGCCCGGGACTGAAGCTTTCTTT. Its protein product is CASSLTGPGTEAFF. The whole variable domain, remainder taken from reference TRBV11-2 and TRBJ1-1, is EAGVAQSPRYKIIEKRQSVAFWCNPISGHATLYWYQQILGQGPKLLIQFQNNGVVDDSQLPKDRFSAERLKGVDSTLKIQPAKLEDSAVYLCASSLTGPGTEAFFGQGTRLTVV.

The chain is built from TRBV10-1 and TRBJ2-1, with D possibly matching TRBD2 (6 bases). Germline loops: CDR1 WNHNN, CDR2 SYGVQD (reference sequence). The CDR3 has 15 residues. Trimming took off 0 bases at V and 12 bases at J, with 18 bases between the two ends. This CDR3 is CASSESGRSLGGQFF. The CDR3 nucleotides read TGCGCCAGCAGTGAGTCGGGGCGGTCACTCGGGGGGCAGTTCTTC.

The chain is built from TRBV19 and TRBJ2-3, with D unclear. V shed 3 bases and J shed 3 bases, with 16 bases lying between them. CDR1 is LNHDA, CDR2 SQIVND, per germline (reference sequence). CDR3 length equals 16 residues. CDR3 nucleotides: TGTGCCAGTAGTATGTCACTGACTCAGGCGACAGATACGCAGTATTTT. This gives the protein CASSMSLTQATDTQYF.

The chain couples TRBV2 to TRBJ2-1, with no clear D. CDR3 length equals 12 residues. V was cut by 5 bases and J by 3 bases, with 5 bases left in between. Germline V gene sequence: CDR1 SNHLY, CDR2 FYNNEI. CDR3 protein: CASSSLYNEQFF. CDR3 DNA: TGTGCCAGCAGTTCCCTCTACAATGAGCAGTTCTTC.

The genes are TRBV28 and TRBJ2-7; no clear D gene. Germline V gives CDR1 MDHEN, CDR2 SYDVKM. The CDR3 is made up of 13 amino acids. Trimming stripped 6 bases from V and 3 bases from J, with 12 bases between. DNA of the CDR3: TGTGCCAGCAGCCCGAGCGCGAACTACGAGCAGTACGTC. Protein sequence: CASSPSANYEQYV.

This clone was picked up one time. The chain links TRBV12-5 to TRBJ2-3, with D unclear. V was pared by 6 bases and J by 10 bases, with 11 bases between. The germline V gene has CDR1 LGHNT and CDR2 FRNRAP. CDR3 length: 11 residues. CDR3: CASGDRAAQYF. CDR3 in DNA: TGTGCTAGTGGGGATCGGGCAGCGCAGTATTTT.

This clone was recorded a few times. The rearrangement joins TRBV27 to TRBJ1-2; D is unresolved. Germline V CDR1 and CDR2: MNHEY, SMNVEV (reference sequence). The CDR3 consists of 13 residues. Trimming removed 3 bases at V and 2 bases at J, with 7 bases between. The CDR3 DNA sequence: TGTGCCAGCAGTTTGTTACCGAACTATGGCTACACCTTC. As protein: CASSLLPNYGYTF.

The CDR3: CASSLLGDSYNSPLHF. CDR3 nucleotide sequence: TGCGCCAGCAGCCTCCTTGGGGACTCCTATAATTCACCCCTCCACTTT. V is TRBV5-1 and J is TRBJ1-6; D unclear. With 4 bases removed from V and 0 bases from J, the gap between germline ends came to 11 bases. The CDR3 length is 16 residues. Germline CDR1 reads SGHRS; CDR2 reads YFSETQ. Variable domain in full (rest from reference TRBV5-1 and TRBJ1-6): KAGVTQTPRYLIKTRGQQVTLSCSPISGHRSVSWYQQTPGQGLQFLFEYFSETQRNKGNFPGRFSGRQFSNSRSEMNVSTLELGDSALYLCASSLLGDSYNSPLHFGNGTRLTVT.

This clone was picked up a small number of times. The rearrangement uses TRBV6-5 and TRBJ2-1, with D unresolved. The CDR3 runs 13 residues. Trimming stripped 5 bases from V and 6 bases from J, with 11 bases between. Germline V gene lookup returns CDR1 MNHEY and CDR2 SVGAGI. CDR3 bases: TGTGCCAGCAGTCCCAATCCCTCCAATGAGCAGTTCTTC. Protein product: CASSPNPSNEQFF.

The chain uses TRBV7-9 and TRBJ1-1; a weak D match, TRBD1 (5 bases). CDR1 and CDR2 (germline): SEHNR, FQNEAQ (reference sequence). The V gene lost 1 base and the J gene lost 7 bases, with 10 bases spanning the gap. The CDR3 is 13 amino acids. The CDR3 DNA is TGTGCCAGCAGCTTAGGGACACTTGTTGAAGCTTTCTTT. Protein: CASSLGTLVEAFF.

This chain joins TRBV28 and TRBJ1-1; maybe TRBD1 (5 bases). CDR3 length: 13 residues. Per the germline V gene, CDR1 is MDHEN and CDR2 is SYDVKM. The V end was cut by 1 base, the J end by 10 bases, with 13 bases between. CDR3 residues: CASSLLSGAGAFF. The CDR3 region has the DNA TGTGCCAGCAGTTTATTAAGTGGGGCTGGAGCTTTCTTT. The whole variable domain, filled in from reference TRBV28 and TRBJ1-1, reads DVKVTQSSRYLVKRTGEKVFLECVQDMDHENMFWYRQDPGLGLRLIYFSYDVKMKEKGDIPEGYSVSREKKERFSLILESASTNQTSMYLCASSLLSGAGAFFGQGTRLTVV.

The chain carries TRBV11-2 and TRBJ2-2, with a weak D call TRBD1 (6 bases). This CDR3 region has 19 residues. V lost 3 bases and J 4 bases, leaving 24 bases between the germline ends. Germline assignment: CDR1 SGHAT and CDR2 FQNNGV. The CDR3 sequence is CASSFLVKGHLVSTGELFF. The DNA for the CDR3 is TGTGCCAGCAGCTTCCTTGTTAAGGGACACCTCGTGAGCACCGGGGAGCTGTTTTTT. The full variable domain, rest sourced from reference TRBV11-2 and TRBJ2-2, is EAGVAQSPRYKIIEKRQSVAFWCNPISGHATLYWYQQILGQGPKLLIQFQNNGVVDDSQLPKDRFSAERLKGVDSTLKIQPAKLEDSAVYLCASSFLVKGHLVSTGELFFGEGSRLTVL.

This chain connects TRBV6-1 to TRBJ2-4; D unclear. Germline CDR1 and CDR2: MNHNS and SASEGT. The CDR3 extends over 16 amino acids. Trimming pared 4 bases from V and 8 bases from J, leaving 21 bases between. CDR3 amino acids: CASSAGRGWYEDIQYF. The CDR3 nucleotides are TGTGCCAGCAGTGCTGGACGAGGTTGGTATGAGGACATTCAGTACTTC.

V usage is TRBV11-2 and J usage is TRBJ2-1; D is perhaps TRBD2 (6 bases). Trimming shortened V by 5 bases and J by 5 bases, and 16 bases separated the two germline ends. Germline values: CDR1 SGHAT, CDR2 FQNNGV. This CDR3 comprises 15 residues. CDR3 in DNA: TGTGCCAGCAGCAAGCTTAGCGGTTCTAACAATGAGCAGTTCTTC. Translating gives CASSKLSGSNNEQFF. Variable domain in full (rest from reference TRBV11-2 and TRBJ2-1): EAGVAQSPRYKIIEKRQSVAFWCNPISGHATLYWYQQILGQGPKLLIQFQNNGVVDDSQLPKDRFSAERLKGVDSTLKIQPAKLEDSAVYLCASSKLSGSNNEQFFGPGTRLTVL.

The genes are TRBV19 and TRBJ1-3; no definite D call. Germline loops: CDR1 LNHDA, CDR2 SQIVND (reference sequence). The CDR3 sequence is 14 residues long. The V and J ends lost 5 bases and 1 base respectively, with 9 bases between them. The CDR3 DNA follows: TGTGCCAGTAGTGGTCGGGGTTCTGGAAACACCATATATTTT. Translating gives CASSGRGSGNTIYF.

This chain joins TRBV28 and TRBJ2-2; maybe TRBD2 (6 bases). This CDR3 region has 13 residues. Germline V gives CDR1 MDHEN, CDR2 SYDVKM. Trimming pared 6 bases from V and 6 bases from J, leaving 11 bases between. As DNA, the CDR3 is TGTGCCAGCAGGGGGGGATTGGCCGGGGAGCTGTTTTTT. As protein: CASRGGLAGELFF.

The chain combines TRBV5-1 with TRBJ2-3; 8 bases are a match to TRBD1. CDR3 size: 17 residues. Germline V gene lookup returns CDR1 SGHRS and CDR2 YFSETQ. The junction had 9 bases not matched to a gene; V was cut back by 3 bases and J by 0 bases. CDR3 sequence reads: CASSSPWTGKSTDTQYF. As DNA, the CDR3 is TGCGCCAGCAGCTCCCCTTGGACAGGGAAAAGCACAGATACGCAGTATTTT. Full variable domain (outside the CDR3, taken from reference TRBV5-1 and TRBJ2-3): KAGVTQTPRYLIKTRGQQVTLSCSPISGHRSVSWYQQTPGQGLQFLFEYFSETQRNKGNFPGRFSGRQFSNSRSEMNVSTLELGDSALYLCASSSPWTGKSTDTQYFGPGTRLTVL.

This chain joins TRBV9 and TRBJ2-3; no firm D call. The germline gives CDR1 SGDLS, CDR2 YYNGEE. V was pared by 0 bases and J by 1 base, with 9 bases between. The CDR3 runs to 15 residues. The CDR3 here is CASSVESGGTDTQYF. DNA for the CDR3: TGTGCCAGCAGCGTAGAAAGTGGGGGCACAGATACGCAGTATTTT.

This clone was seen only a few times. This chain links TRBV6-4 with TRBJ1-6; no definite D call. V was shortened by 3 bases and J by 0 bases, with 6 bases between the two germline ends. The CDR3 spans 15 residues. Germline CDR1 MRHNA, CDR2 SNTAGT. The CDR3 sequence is CASSEPSSYNSPLHF. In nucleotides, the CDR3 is TGTGCCAGCAGTGAGCCGAGCTCCTATAATTCACCCCTCCACTTT.

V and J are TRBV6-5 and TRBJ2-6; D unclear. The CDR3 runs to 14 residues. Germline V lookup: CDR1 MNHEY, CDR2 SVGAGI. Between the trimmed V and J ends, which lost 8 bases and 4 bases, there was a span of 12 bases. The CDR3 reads CASGSQGGANVLTF. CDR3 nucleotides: TGTGCCAGCGGGTCTCAAGGCGGGGCCAACGTCCTGACTTTC.

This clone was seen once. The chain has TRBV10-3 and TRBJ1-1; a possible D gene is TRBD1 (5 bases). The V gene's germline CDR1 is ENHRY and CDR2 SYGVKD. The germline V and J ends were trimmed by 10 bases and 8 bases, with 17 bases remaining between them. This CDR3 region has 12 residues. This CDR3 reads CATGRGVSEAFF. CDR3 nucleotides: TGTGCCACTGGACGGGGGGTGTCGGAAGCTTTCTTT.

Written as DNA, the CDR3 is TGTGCCAGCAGCGTGGCTACCCCCCGTGGTGGCGGGGGTCAAGATACGCAGTATTTT. It yields the protein CASSVATPRGGGGQDTQYF. The chain recombines TRBV9 with TRBJ2-3, with 7 positions matching TRBD2. This CDR3 region has 19 residues. V gave up 2 bases and J gave up 5 bases; unmatched junction bases: 20. The germline CDR1 and CDR2 sequences are SGDLS and YYNGEE.

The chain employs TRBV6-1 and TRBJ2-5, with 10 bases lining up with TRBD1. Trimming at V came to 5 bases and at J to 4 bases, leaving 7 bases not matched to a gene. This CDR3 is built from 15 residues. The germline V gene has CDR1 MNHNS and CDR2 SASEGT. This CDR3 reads CASSPDRGGAETQYF. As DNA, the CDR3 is TGTGCCAGCAGTCCGGACAGGGGGGGTGCAGAGACCCAGTACTTC.

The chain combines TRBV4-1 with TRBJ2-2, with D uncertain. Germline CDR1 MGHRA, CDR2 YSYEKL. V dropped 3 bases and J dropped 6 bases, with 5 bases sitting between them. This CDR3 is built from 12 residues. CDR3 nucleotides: TGCGCCAGCAGCCAGGGGTCCGGGGAGCTGTTTTTT. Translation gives CASSQGSGELFF.

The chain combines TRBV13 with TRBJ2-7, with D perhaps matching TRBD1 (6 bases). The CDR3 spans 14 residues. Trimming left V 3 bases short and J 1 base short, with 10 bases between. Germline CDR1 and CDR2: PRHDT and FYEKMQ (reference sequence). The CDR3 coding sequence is TGTGCCAGCAGCTTCTGGACAGAGTCCTACGAGCAGTACTTC. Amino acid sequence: CASSFWTESYEQYF.